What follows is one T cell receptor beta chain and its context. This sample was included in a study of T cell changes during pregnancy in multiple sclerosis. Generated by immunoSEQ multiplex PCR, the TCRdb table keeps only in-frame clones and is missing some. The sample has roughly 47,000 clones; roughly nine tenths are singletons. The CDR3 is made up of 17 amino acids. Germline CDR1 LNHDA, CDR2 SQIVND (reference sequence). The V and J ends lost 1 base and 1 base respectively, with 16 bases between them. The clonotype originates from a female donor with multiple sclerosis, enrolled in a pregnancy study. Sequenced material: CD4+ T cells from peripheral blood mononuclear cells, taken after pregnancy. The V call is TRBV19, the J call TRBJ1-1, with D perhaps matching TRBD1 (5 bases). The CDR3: CASSIGGGRGANTEAFF. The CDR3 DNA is TGTGCCAGTAGTATAGGGGGGGGAAGGGGCGCGAACACTGAAGCTTTCTTT.